These T cell receptor beta chains were read from a single sample in a study of beta chain features in type 1 diabetes. The protocol was immunoSEQ multiplex PCR, while the TCRdb copy is restricted to in-frame clones and leaves out a portion. In the table there are about 650,000 clones, 9.5% to 15% of which are singletons. The sequencing sample was made of naive CD4+ T cells from blood. The receptors derive from a man under 40 with type 1 diabetes. CDR3s include the opening cysteine and the closing phenylalanine or tryptophan. Each record gives: D gene, V gene, CDR3 length, J gene, clone size, CDR3 DNA, CDR3 protein. D genes are given only for firm matches. Rows give clone size only sometimes, using once, few, many, or a class for an expanded clone.

d_gene: NA
v_gene: TRBV18
len: 15
j_gene: TRBJ1-4
abundance: NA
CDR3nt: TGTGCCAGCTCACCCTCCCCAGGGCTTCAGGAAAAACTGTTTTTT
CDR3aa: CASSPSPGLQEKLFF

d_gene: TRBD1
v_gene: TRBV5-4
len: 15
j_gene: TRBJ1-6
abundance: few
CDR3nt: TGTGCCAGCAGCCATTCGGACAGGGACAATTCACCCCTCCACTTT
CDR3aa: CASSHSDRDNSPLHF

d_gene: NA
v_gene: TRBV5-4
len: 13
j_gene: TRBJ2-5
abundance: NA
CDR3nt: TGTGCCAGCAGCTTGGGGCAGGGAGAGACCCAGTACTTC
CDR3aa: CASSLGQGETQYF

d_gene: NA
v_gene: TRBV6-1
len: 17
j_gene: TRBJ1-3
abundance: NA
CDR3nt: TGTGCCAGCAGTGAGGCCGACATAAGGGGTTCTGGAAACACCATATATTTT
CDR3aa: CASSEADIRGSGNTIYF

d_gene: NA
v_gene: TRBV10-3
len: 14
j_gene: TRBJ1-3
abundance: few
CDR3nt: TGTGCCTCGGGACTTCCCGGCTCTGGAAACACCATATATTTT
CDR3aa: CASGLPGSGNTIYF

d_gene: NA
v_gene: TRBV5-1
len: 14
j_gene: TRBJ2-1
abundance: NA
CDR3nt: TGCGCCAGCAGCTTGGAGGCTAGCTTCAATGAGCAGTTCTTC
CDR3aa: CASSLEASFNEQFF

d_gene: TRBD1
v_gene: TRBV9
len: 16
j_gene: TRBJ1-2
abundance: NA
CDR3nt: TGTGCCAGCAGCGCAACCGGGACAGCAATAAACTATGGCTACACCTTC
CDR3aa: CASSATGTAINYGYTF

d_gene: NA
v_gene: TRBV9
len: 12
j_gene: TRBJ1-1
abundance: few
CDR3nt: TGTGCCAGCAGCGTAGCCCAGGGTGAAGCTTTCTTT
CDR3aa: CASSVAQGEAFF

d_gene: NA
v_gene: TRBV10-3
len: 15
j_gene: TRBJ2-7
abundance: NA
CDR3nt: TGTGCCATCAGTGAGATCGGGGGAACCTCCTACGAGCAGTACTTC
CDR3aa: CAISEIGGTSYEQYF

d_gene: NA
v_gene: TRBV5-4
len: 16
j_gene: TRBJ2-6
abundance: few
CDR3nt: TGTGCCAGCAGCCCGGGTGGGGGGACTGGGGCCAACGTCCTGACTTTC
CDR3aa: CASSPGGGTGANVLTF

d_gene: NA
v_gene: TRBV5-1
len: 14
j_gene: TRBJ1-6
abundance: NA
CDR3nt: TGCGCCAGCGGTCGGGACGGTCTCGATTCACCCCTCCACTTT
CDR3aa: CASGRDGLDSPLHF

d_gene: NA
v_gene: TRBV6-1
len: 12
j_gene: TRBJ2-3
abundance: NA
CDR3nt: TGTGCCAGCGACCGGGGCACAGATACGCAGTATTTT
CDR3aa: CASDRGTDTQYF

d_gene: NA
v_gene: TRBV19
len: 11
j_gene: TRBJ1-2
abundance: few
CDR3nt: TGTGCCAGTAGGCAGAACTATGGCTACACCTTC
CDR3aa: CASRQNYGYTF

d_gene: TRBD2
v_gene: TRBV10-3
len: 16
j_gene: TRBJ2-3
abundance: NA
CDR3nt: TGTGCCATCAGCCGAGGGGGTAGCGGGGGCACAGATACGCAGTATTTT
CDR3aa: CAISRGGSGGTDTQYF

d_gene: NA
v_gene: TRBV4-2
len: 14
j_gene: TRBJ2-5
abundance: NA
CDR3nt: TGTGCCAGCAGCCAAAATTCAGGGGAAGAGACCCAGTACTTC
CDR3aa: CASSQNSGEETQYF

d_gene: NA
v_gene: TRBV7-9
len: 14
j_gene: TRBJ1-1
abundance: NA
CDR3nt: TGTGCCAGCAGCTTAGCTCCGGGTCACACTGAAGCTTTCTTT
CDR3aa: CASSLAPGHTEAFF

d_gene: NA
v_gene: TRBV6-1
len: 14
j_gene: TRBJ2-6
abundance: NA
CDR3nt: TGTGCCAGCAGTGCTAGCGAGGGGGCCAACGTCCTGACTTTC
CDR3aa: CASSASEGANVLTF

d_gene: TRBD1
v_gene: TRBV6-1
len: 14
j_gene: TRBJ1-6
abundance: NA
CDR3nt: TGTGCCGCGACAGGGAGCTCCTATAATTCACCCCTCCACTTT
CDR3aa: CAATGSSYNSPLHF

d_gene: NA
v_gene: TRBV10-2
len: 13
j_gene: TRBJ2-7
abundance: NA
CDR3nt: TGCGCCAGCAGTCGGGGGATTCCCTACGAGCAGTACTTC
CDR3aa: CASSRGIPYEQYF

d_gene: TRBD2
v_gene: TRBV9
len: 16
j_gene: TRBJ2-5
abundance: few
CDR3nt: TGTGCCAGCACCAAGGGACTAGCGGGGACTTGGGGGACCCAGTACTTC
CDR3aa: CASTKGLAGTWGTQYF

d_gene: TRBD1
v_gene: TRBV6-5
len: 14
j_gene: TRBJ2-3
abundance: few
CDR3nt: TGTGCCAGCAGTACAGGACAGGGGGAAGATACGCAGTATTTT
CDR3aa: CASSTGQGEDTQYF

d_gene: NA
v_gene: TRBV25-1
len: 15
j_gene: TRBJ1-4
abundance: few
CDR3nt: TGTGCCAGCAGTGAATACGGGACGTCTAATGAAAAACTGTTTTTT
CDR3aa: CASSEYGTSNEKLFF

d_gene: NA
v_gene: TRBV5-8
len: 12
j_gene: TRBJ2-3
abundance: NA
CDR3nt: TGTGCCAGCAGCTTGGAAGAGAATACGCAGTATTTT
CDR3aa: CASSLEENTQYF

d_gene: TRBD2
v_gene: TRBV7-2
len: 15
j_gene: TRBJ2-1
abundance: NA
CDR3nt: TGTGCCAGCAGCCTCCGGACTAGCGGGGAGGGTGAGCAGTTCTTC
CDR3aa: CASSLRTSGEGEQFF

d_gene: NA
v_gene: TRBV7-2
len: 18
j_gene: TRBJ1-6
abundance: NA
CDR3nt: TGTGCCAGCAGCTTCCTCTCAACTAGACCCTCCTATAATTCACCCCTCCACTTT
CDR3aa: CASSFLSTRPSYNSPLHF

d_gene: NA
v_gene: TRBV19
len: 12
j_gene: TRBJ2-1
abundance: NA
CDR3nt: TGTGCCAGTAGTTCCCCCGCAAGGGAGCAGTTCTTC
CDR3aa: CASSSPAREQFF

d_gene: TRBD1
v_gene: TRBV5-4
len: 16
j_gene: TRBJ2-2
abundance: NA
CDR3nt: TGTGCCAGCAGCCCTCAGACAGGGATGAACACCGGGGAGCTGTTTTTT
CDR3aa: CASSPQTGMNTGELFF

d_gene: NA
v_gene: TRBV5-1
len: 14
j_gene: TRBJ2-4
abundance: NA
CDR3nt: TGCGCCAGCAGCTTGGGACAGCTCAAAAACATTCAGTACTTC
CDR3aa: CASSLGQLKNIQYF

d_gene: TRBD1
v_gene: TRBV7-9
len: 14
j_gene: TRBJ2-7
abundance: few
CDR3nt: TGTGCCAGCAGCTCCAAGGGACAGAACTACGAGCAGTACTTC
CDR3aa: CASSSKGQNYEQYF

d_gene: NA
v_gene: TRBV7-2
len: 15
j_gene: TRBJ2-4
abundance: few
CDR3nt: TGTGCCAGCAGCTCGACAGTTATAGCCAAAAACATTCAGTACTTC
CDR3aa: CASSSTVIAKNIQYF

d_gene: NA
v_gene: TRBV12-5
len: 12
j_gene: TRBJ2-7
abundance: NA
CDR3nt: TGTGCTAGTGGTAGCACCGTATACGAGCAGTACTTC
CDR3aa: CASGSTVYEQYF

d_gene: NA
v_gene: TRBV11-3
len: 15
j_gene: TRBJ2-5
abundance: NA
CDR3nt: TGTGCCAGCAGCCCGAACTGGGACTTAAAAGAGACCCAGTACTTC
CDR3aa: CASSPNWDLKETQYF

d_gene: TRBD2
v_gene: TRBV11-2
len: 14
j_gene: TRBJ2-5
abundance: NA
CDR3nt: TGTGCCAGCAGCTCACTAGCGTACCAAGAGACCCAGTACTTC
CDR3aa: CASSSLAYQETQYF

d_gene: NA
v_gene: TRBV29-1
len: 12
j_gene: TRBJ2-5
abundance: few
CDR3nt: TGCAGCGTCAGGGGTGTAAAGGAGACCCAGTACTTC
CDR3aa: CSVRGVKETQYF

d_gene: NA
v_gene: TRBV4-2
len: 14
j_gene: TRBJ1-2
abundance: NA
CDR3nt: TGTGCCAGCAGCCAGGAAGTAATAGACTATGGCTACACCTTC
CDR3aa: CASSQEVIDYGYTF

d_gene: TRBD1
v_gene: TRBV7-9
len: 18
j_gene: TRBJ2-3
abundance: few
CDR3nt: TGTGCCAGCAGCTTACCTAGGTCACAGGGGCCGGTTTCGGATACGCAGTATTTT
CDR3aa: CASSLPRSQGPVSDTQYF

d_gene: NA
v_gene: TRBV29-1
len: 15
j_gene: TRBJ2-3
abundance: NA
CDR3nt: TGCAGCGTTAAATTTTTCGTCCCTAGCACAGATACGCAGTATTTT
CDR3aa: CSVKFFVPSTDTQYF

d_gene: NA
v_gene: TRBV7-6
len: 14
j_gene: TRBJ2-2
abundance: NA
CDR3nt: TGTGCCAGCAGCTCCCGGGCCTCGACCGGGGAGCTGTTTTTT
CDR3aa: CASSSRASTGELFF